This T cell receptor beta chain was found in a study of blood T cell repertoires in COVID-19. About the research overall: PBMCs, B-cell-depleted T cells, or T cells were the source of the cDNA or gDNA that made up the material.

In germline, CDR1 is LGHNA, CDR2 YSLEER. This CDR3 region has 17 residues. With V trimmed by 4 bases and J by 5 bases, 13 bases remained unmatched. In the authors' methods: Amplifying reference gene primers gave estimates of nucleated cell counts. The repertoire was sequenced with immunoSEQ multiplex PCR; TCRdb's copy has only in-frame clones and lacks some. D and trimming come from the DNA, and the V and J calls and clone size come from that table. The table records under 150,000 clones, about 92% of them present only once. Patients of the Seattle cohort, enrolled during active infection, were followed longitudinally.

J is TRBJ2-3 and V is TRBV4-3, with 9 bases identical to TRBD2. The TCR was taken from a man aged 55-75 years with COVID-19, enrolled during active disease. Material for sequencing was peripheral blood. CDR3 sequence: CASSPELRGTSLDTQYF. For the CDR3, the DNA is TGCGCCAGCAGCCCCGAGCTTCGGGGGACTAGCCTAGATACGCAGTATTTT.